The TCR beta chain under discussion was sequenced for a study of blood T cell repertoires in COVID-19. Across the study: The origin of the acute and convalescent COVID-19 samples was the United States, Italy and Spain. Sources were T cells, B-cell-depleted T cells, or PBMCs; the material itself was cDNA or gDNA.

Per the study methods: Amplifying reference gene primers gave estimates of nucleated cell counts. Sequenced by immunoSEQ multiplex PCR; TCRdb stores in-frame clones only, minus some. V, J and clone size derive from that table, while D and trimming were established from the DNA sequence. The data show a few hundred thousand clones, around 87% seen once. This CDR3 region has 15 residues. Between the trimmed V and J ends, which lost 1 base and 5 bases, there was a span of 13 bases. Looked up from germline, CDR1 is SSHAT and CDR2 is FNYEAQ (reference sequence). Material for sequencing was peripheral blood. The receptor comes from a man aged 55 to 70 who had recovered from COVID-19. The genes are TRBV7-7 and TRBJ2-3; possible D gene TRBD1, 5 bases. CDR3 DNA sequence: TGTGCCAGCAGCTTAGGTCTAGGGGAACGAGATACGCAGTATTTT. This codes for CASSLGLGERDTQYF.